The clone carrying this TCR beta chain showed up many times. Its antigen is undetermined. These data are taken from a study of glioma-infiltrating T cells. TCR alpha and beta CDR3 regions were amplified from RNA using iRepertoire nested multiplex PCR. One-step reverse transcription and amplification started from approximately 100-400 ng of tissue mRNA or PBMC total RNA. TCRdb recomputed calls from the multiplex PCR reads with MiXCR, one row per CDR3 protein. Of some 93,000 distinct CDR3 sequences detected, approximately 42% appear once; the ten largest clones hold more than 30%. With 2 bases removed from V and 8 bases from J, the gap between germline ends came to 18 bases. CDR1 and CDR2 from the germline V gene are SEHNR and FQNEAQ (reference sequence). The CDR3 sequence is 15 residues long. Notes on the study in general: Only very few CDR3 sequences appeared in both tissue and blood.

The chain employs TRBV7-9 and TRBJ2-5; D possibly uses TRBD1 or TRBD2 (6 bases each). Sequencing was done on a sample of glioma tissue, nonneoplastic brain tissue, or PBMCs (not recorded which). The receptor's source is a human donor with low-grade glioma or glioblastoma, undergoing nonglioma brain surgery, or in good health (not recorded which). The CDR3 bases are TGTGCCAGCAGCTTAAGGGGGACTGCCGGTAGAACCCAGTACTTC. This encodes CASSLRGTAGRTQYF.